These 2 T cell receptor beta chains were all obtained from the same sample, sequenced in a study of T cell responses to AZD1222 COVID-19 vaccine. Some clones are missing from TCRdb's copy, which holds only in-frame ones; the method was immunoSEQ multiplex PCR. The sample records about 110,000 clones, roughly nine tenths being singletons. The sequenced sample was peripheral blood, obtained on day 0 of AZD1222 vaccination. The receptor source for this set is an adult in good health.

The chain joins TRBV5-1 to TRBJ2-5; 10 nucleotides line up with TRBD2. V dropped 7 bases and J dropped 3; count of bases not matched to a gene: 9. This CDR3 region has 15 residues. Germline-derived CDR1 and CDR2 are SGHRS and YFSETQ. CDR3 nucleotide sequence: TGCGCCAGCGGGACCGGGACTAGCGTTGAAGAGACCCAGTACTTC. It translates to CASGTGTSVEETQYF.

The chain carries TRBV24-1 and TRBJ1-2, with 8 bases aligning to TRBD1. V lost 4 bases, J lost 7 bases, and 1 base stayed unmatched. The V gene's germline CDR1 is KGHDR and CDR2 SFDVKD. This CDR3 region has 12 residues. The CDR3 spells CATSEDRGGYTF. CDR3 sequence (DNA): TGTGCCACCAGTGAAGACAGGGGTGGCTACACCTTC.